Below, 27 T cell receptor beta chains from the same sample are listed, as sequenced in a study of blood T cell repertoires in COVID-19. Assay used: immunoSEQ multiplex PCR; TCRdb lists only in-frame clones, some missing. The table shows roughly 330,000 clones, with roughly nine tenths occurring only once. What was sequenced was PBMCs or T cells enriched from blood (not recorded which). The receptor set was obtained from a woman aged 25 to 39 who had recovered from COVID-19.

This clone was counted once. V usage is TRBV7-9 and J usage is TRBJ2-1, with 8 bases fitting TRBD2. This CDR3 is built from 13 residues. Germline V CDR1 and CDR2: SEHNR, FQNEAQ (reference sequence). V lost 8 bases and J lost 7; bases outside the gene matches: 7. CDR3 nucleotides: TGTGCCAGCCAAGCGGGGGTTGGGAATGAGCAGTTCTTC. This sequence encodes CASQAGVGNEQFF.

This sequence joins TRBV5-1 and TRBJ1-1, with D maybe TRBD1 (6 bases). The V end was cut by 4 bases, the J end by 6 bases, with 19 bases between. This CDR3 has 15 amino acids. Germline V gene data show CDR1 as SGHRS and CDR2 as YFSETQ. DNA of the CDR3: TGCGCCAGCAGCGTTCCAACAGGGACCACGGCTGAAGCTTTCTTT. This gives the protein CASSVPTGTTAEAFF.

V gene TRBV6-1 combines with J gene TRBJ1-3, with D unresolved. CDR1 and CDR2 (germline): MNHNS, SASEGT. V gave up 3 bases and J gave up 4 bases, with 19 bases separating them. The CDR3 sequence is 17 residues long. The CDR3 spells CASSDGQIQLGGNTIYF. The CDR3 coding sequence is TGTGCCAGCAGTGATGGCCAGATACAACTCGGGGGAAACACCATATATTTT.

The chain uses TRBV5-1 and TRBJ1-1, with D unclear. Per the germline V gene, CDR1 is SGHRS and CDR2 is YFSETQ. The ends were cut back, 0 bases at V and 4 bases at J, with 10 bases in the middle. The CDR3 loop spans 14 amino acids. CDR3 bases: TGCGCCAGCAGCTTGGTACCCTCGAGCACTGAAGCTTTCTTT. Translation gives CASSLVPSSTEAFF.

In nucleotides, the CDR3 is TGTGCCAGCTCACCAGGAGCTACCTCTGGAAACACCATATATTTT. Translation gives CASSPGATSGNTIYF. J is TRBJ1-3 and V is TRBV18; D ambiguous. CDR1 is KGHSH and CDR2 is LQKENI in the germline V gene. Trimming pared 2 bases from V and 0 bases from J, leaving 8 bases between. The CDR3 is 15 residues long.

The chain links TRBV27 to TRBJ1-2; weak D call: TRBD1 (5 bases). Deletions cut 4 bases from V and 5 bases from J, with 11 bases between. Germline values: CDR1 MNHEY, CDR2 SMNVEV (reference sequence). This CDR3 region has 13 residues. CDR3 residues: CASSWGVGYGYTF. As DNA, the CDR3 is TGTGCCAGCAGTTGGGGCGTGGGGTATGGCTACACCTTC.

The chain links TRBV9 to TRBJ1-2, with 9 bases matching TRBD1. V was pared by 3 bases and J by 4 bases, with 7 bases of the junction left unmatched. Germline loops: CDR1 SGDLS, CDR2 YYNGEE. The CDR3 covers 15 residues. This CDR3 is CASSADRGMGYGYTF. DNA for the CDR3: TGTGCCAGCAGCGCGGACAGGGGAATGGGCTATGGCTACACCTTC. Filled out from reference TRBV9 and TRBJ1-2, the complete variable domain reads DSGVTQTPKHLITATGQRVTLRCSPRSGDLSVYWYQQSLDQGLQFLIQYYNGEERAKGNILERFSAQQFPDLHSELNLSSLELGDSALYFCASSADRGMGYGYTFGSGTRLTVV.

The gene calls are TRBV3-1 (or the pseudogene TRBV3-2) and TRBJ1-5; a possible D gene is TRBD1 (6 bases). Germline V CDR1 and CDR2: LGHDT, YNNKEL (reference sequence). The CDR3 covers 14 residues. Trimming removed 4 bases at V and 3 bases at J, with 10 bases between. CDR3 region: CASSPQGHNQPQHF. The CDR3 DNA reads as TGTGCCAGCAGCCCCCAGGGGCACAATCAGCCCCAGCATTTT.

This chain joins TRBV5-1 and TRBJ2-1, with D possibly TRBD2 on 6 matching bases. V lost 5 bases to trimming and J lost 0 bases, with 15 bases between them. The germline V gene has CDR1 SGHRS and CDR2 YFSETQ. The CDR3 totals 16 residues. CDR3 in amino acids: CASRREALVSYNEQFF. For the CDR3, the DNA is TGCGCCAGCAGAAGGGAGGCGTTGGTCTCCTACAATGAGCAGTTCTTC.

The CDR3 DNA follows: TGTGCCAGCAGCCATAGCGGGGGGGCTGGGGCCAACGTCCTGACTTTC. Protein: CASSHSGGAGANVLTF. The genes are TRBV5-4 and TRBJ2-6, with 11 positions matching TRBD2. The CDR3 runs 16 residues. CDR1 is SGHNT and CDR2 is YYREEE in the germline V gene (reference sequence). J gave up 2 bases and V 4 bases, and 2 bases lay outside the gene matches. The whole variable domain, remainder taken from reference TRBV5-4 and TRBJ2-6, is ETGVTQSPTHLIKTRGQQVTLRCSSQSGHNTVSWYQQALGQGPQFIFQYYREEENGRGNFPPRFSGLQFPNYSSELNVNALELDDSALYLCASSHSGGAGANVLTFGAGSRLTVL.

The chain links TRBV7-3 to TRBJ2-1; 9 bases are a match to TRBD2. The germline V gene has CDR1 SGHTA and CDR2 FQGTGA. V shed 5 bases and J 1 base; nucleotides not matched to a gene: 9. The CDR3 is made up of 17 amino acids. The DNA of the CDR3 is TGTGCCAGCAGCCCAGACTTTGCGGGGGGGTCCTACAATGAGCAGTTCTTC. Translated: CASSPDFAGGSYNEQFF.

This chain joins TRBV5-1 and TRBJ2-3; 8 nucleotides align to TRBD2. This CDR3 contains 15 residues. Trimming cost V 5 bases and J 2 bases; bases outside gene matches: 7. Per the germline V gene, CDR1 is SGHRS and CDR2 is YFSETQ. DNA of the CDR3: TGCGCCAGCAGTGAAGCGGGGGTGAACACAGATACGCAGTATTTT. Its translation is CASSEAGVNTDTQYF.

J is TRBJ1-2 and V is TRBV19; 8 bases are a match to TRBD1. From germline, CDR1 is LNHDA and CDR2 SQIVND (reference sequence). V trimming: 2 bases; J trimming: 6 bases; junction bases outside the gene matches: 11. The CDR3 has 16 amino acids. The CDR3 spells CASSIFGGQGNHGYTF. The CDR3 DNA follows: TGTGCCAGTAGTATATTTGGCGGACAGGGTAATCATGGCTACACCTTC.

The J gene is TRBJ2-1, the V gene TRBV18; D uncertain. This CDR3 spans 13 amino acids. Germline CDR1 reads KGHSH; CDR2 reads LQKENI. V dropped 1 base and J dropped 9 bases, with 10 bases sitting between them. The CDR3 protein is CASSPLAGLEQFF. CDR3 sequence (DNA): TGTGCCAGCTCACCACTTGCCGGTCTTGAGCAGTTCTTC. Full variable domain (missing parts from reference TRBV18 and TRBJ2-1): NAGVMQNPRHLVRRRGQEARLRCSPMKGHSHVYWYRQLPEEGLKFMVYLQKENIIDESGMPKERFSAEFPKEGPSILRIQQVVRGDSAAYFCASSPLAGLEQFFGPGTRLTVL.

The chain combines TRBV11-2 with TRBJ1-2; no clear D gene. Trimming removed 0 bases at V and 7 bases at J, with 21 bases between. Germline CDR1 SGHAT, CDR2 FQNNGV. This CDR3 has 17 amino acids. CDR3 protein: CASSLDGRMSPTSGYTF. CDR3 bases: TGTGCCAGCAGCTTAGATGGGCGTATGTCTCCCACCTCTGGCTACACCTTC.

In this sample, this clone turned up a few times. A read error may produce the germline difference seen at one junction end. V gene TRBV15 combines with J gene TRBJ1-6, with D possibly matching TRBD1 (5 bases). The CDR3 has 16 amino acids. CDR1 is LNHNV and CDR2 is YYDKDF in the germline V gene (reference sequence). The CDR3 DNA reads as TGTGCCACCAGCCGAGATAGGGGATCCTATAATTCACCCCTCCACTTT. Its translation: CATSRDRGSYNSPLHF.

The CDR3 loop is CASSSMMAGTDTQYF. CDR3 coding DNA: TGTGCCAGCAGCTCCATGATGGCGGGCACAGATACGCAGTATTTT. The rearrangement uses TRBV11-2 and TRBJ2-3; no clear D. CDR3 size: 15 residues. Germline V gene lookup returns CDR1 SGHAT and CDR2 FQNNGV. The V gene lost 4 bases and the J gene lost 1 base, with 12 bases spanning the gap.

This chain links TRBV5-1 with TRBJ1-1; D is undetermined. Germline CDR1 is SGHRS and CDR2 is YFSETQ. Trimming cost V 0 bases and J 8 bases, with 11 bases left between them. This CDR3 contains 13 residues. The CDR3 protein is CASSLEAGLEAFF. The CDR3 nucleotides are TGCGCCAGCAGCTTGGAGGCGGGCTTGGAAGCTTTCTTT. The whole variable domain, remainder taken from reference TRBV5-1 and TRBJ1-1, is KAGVTQTPRYLIKTRGQQVTLSCSPISGHRSVSWYQQTPGQGLQFLFEYFSETQRNKGNFPGRFSGRQFSNSRSEMNVSTLELGDSALYLCASSLEAGLEAFFGQGTRLTVV.

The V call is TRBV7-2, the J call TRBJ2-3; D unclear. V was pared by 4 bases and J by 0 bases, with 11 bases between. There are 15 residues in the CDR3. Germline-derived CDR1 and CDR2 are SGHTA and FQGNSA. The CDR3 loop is CASSYQAGSTDTQYF. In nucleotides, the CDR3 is TGTGCCAGCAGCTATCAGGCAGGCAGCACAGATACGCAGTATTTT.

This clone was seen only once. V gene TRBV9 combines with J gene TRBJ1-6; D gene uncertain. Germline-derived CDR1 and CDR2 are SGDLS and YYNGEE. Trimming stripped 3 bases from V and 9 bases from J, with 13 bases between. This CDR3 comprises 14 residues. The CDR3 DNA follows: TGTGCCAGCAGCGGGAGCAAGATCTCTTCACCCCTCCACTTT. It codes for CASSGSKISSPLHF.

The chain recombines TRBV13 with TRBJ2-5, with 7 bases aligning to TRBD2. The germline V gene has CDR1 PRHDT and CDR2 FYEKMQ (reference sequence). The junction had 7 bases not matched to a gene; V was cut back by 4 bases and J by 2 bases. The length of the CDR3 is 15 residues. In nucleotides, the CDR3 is TGTGCCAGCAGCTCCGCCGGGGGGACTCAAGAGACCCAGTACTTC. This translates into CASSSAGGTQETQYF.

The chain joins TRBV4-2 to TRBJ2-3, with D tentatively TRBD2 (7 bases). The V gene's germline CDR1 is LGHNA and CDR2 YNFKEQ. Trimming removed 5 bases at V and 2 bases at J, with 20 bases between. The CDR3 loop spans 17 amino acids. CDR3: CASSAPGGGGPTDTQYF. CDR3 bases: TGTGCCAGCAGCGCGCCCGGGGGCGGGGGACCCACAGATACGCAGTATTTT.

CDR3 coding DNA: TGCAGCGCCATGACAGGGGGCGATCAGCCCCAGCATTTT. Residues: CSAMTGGDQPQHF. The chain is built from TRBV29-1 and TRBJ1-5; 10 nucleotides align to TRBD1. The CDR3 is 13 amino acids. V shed 7 bases and J 5 bases; nucleotides not matched to a gene: 5. Germline values: CDR1 SQVTM, CDR2 ANQGSEA. The entire variable domain, with the rest obtained from reference TRBV29-1 and TRBJ1-5, is as follows: SAVISQKPSRDICQRGTSLTIQCQVDSQVTMMFWYRQQPGQSLTLIATANQGSEATYESGFVIDKFPISRPNLTFSTLTVSNMSPEDSSIYLCSAMTGGDQPQHFGDGTRLSIL.

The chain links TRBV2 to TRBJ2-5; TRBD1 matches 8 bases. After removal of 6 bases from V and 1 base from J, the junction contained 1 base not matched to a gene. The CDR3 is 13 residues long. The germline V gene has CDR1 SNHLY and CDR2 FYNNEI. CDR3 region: CASSQGAQETQYF. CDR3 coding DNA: TGTGCCAGCAGCCAGGGGGCCCAAGAGACCCAGTACTTC.

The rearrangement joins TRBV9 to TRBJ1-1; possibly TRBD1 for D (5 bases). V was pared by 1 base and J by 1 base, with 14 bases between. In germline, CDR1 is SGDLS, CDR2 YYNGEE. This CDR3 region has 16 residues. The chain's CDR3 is CASSVSVDRENTEAFF. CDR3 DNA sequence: TGTGCCAGCAGCGTATCCGTTGACAGAGAGAACACTGAAGCTTTCTTT.

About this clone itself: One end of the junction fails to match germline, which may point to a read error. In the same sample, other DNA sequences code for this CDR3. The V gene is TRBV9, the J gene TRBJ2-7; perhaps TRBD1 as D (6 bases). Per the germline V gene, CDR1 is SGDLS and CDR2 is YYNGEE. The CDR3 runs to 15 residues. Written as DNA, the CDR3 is TGTGCCAGTAGCGTAGCTACGGGACACGGATACGAGCAGTACTTC. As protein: CASSVATGHGYEQYF.

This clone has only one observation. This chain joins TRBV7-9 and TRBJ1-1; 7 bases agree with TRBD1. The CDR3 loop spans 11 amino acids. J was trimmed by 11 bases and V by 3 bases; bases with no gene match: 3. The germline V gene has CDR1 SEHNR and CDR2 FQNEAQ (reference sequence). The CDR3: CASSLTGLAFF. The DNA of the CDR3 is TGTGCCAGCAGCTTGACAGGGTTGGCTTTCTTT. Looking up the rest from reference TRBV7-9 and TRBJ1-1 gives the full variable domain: DTGVSQNPRHKITKRGQNVTFRCDPISEHNRLYWYRQTLGQGPEFLTYFQNEAQLEKSRLLSDRFSAERPKGSFSTLEIQRTEQGDSAMYLCASSLTGLAFFGQGTRLTVV.